This TCR beta chain was sequenced for a study of response to subunit inactivated influenza vaccine. There are 14 residues in the CDR3. Trimming left V 3 bases short and J 6 bases short, with 11 bases between. Germline V gene data show CDR1 as MDHEN and CDR2 as SYDVKM. This clonotype was observed a few times. Each CDR3 protein gets one entry after TCRdb re-called the RT-PCR reads with MiXCR. The table has roughly 630,000 distinct CDR3 sequences, about 15% seen once. The receptor was isolated from a man between 45 and 60 years old who received an inactivated influenza vaccine. Source: PBMCs from blood, taken roughly 15 days before vaccination. V usage is TRBV28 and J usage is TRBJ2-2; no clear D gene. The CDR3 here is CASSLNTRPGELFF. The CDR3, as DNA: TGTGCCAGCAGTTTGAATACGCGGCCCGGGGAGCTGTTTTTT.